These 27 T cell receptor beta chains were all obtained from the same sample, sequenced in a study of blood T cell repertoires in COVID-19. Repertoires were generated with immunoSEQ multiplex PCR, while TCRdb's copy carries only in-frame clones and drops some. The sample lists under 350,000 clones, 80% to 90% occurring once. Sequenced: PBMCs or T cells enriched from blood (not recorded which). The receptor set was obtained from a middle-aged woman with acute COVID-19.

In this sample, this clone turned up once. The J gene is TRBJ1-2, the V gene TRBV7-8; no clear D gene. There are 15 residues in the CDR3. Germline CDR1 reads SGHVS; CDR2 reads FQNEAQ. Deletions cut 5 bases from V and 4 bases from J, with 17 bases between. CDR3 residues: CASSAAGNPPYGYTF. The CDR3 DNA follows: TGTGCCAGCAGCGCTGCCGGTAATCCGCCCTATGGCTACACCTTC.

The genes are TRBV5-1 and TRBJ2-3; 10 bases are a match to TRBD2. Germline V gives CDR1 SGHRS, CDR2 YFSETQ. CDR3 length: 19 amino acids. J lost 4 bases, V lost 0 bases, and 14 bases had no gene match. The CDR3 nucleotides are TGCGCCAGCAGCTTGGAGGCTAGCGGGAGCTATTCCTCCCCAGATACGCAGTATTTT. This sequence encodes CASSLEASGSYSSPDTQYF.

The chain uses TRBV7-6 and TRBJ2-2; 8 bases are a match to TRBD1. V lost 1 base and J lost 4; bases outside the gene matches: 5. The V gene's germline CDR1 is SGHVS and CDR2 FNYEAQ. This CDR3 is 16 amino acids long. The CDR3 coding sequence is TGTGCCAGCAGCTTAGAAGGACAGGGAGTCACCGGGGAGCTGTTTTTT. Translating it yields CASSLEGQGVTGELFF. The full variable domain, its missing parts supplied by reference TRBV7-6 and TRBJ2-2, is GAGVSQSPRYKVTKRGQDVALRCDPISGHVSLYWYRQALGQGPEFLTYFNYEAQQDKSGLPNDRFSAERPEGSISTLTIQRTEQRDSAMYRCASSLEGQGVTGELFFGEGSRLTVL.

V is TRBV9 and J is TRBJ2-3; D call uncertain. CDR1 and CDR2 from the germline V gene are SGDLS and YYNGEE. The CDR3 spans 14 residues. Deletions cut 0 bases from V and 8 bases from J, with 13 bases between. The chain's CDR3 is CASSVEASRPTQYF. The CDR3 nucleotides read TGTGCCAGCAGCGTAGAGGCTAGTAGACCTACGCAGTATTTT.

V is TRBV7-2 and J is TRBJ1-4, with 9 bases that match TRBD1. The CDR3 runs 15 residues. Germline V gives CDR1 SGHTA, CDR2 FQGNSA. V trimming: 4 bases; J trimming: 7 bases; junction bases outside the gene matches: 7. CDR3 nucleotides: TGTGCCAGCAGCTCCTCCGGGACAGGGTTTGAAAAACTGTTTTTT. Amino acids: CASSSSGTGFEKLFF.

The chain combines TRBV19 with TRBJ2-4; D might be TRBD1 (6 bases). Germline assignment: CDR1 LNHDA and CDR2 SQIVND (reference sequence). CDR3 length equals 17 residues. Trimming removed 4 bases from V and 0 bases from J, with 16 bases in between. The chain's CDR3 is CASSTGQPTLAKNIQYF. The DNA of the CDR3 is TGTGCCAGTAGTACCGGACAGCCTACTCTAGCCAAAAACATTCAGTACTTC.

This chain links TRBV15 with TRBJ1-2, with D uncertain. Per the germline V gene, CDR1 is LNHNV and CDR2 is YYDKDF (reference sequence). This CDR3 spans 15 amino acids. Trimming removed 0 bases at V and 4 bases at J, with 12 bases between. The CDR3 DNA sequence: TGTGCCACCAGCAGAGATAACGTGGCCGTCTATGGCTACACCTTC. Residues: CATSRDNVAVYGYTF.

The chain joins TRBV7-9 to TRBJ1-6, with a tentative D call TRBD1 (5 bases). V was cut by 1 base and J by 6 bases, with 7 bases left in between. Germline V gene sequence: CDR1 SEHNR, CDR2 FQNEAQ (reference sequence). The CDR3 contains 14 residues. The CDR3 loop reads CASSLEGANSPLHF. As DNA, the CDR3 is TGTGCCAGCAGCTTAGAAGGGGCTAATTCACCCCTCCACTTT.

CDR3: CASSARQVRTGELFF. The CDR3 DNA reads TGTGCCAGTAGTGCCCGACAGGTTCGCACCGGGGAGCTGTTTTTT. V usage is TRBV19 and J usage is TRBJ2-2; maybe TRBD1 (6 bases). Germline V lookup: CDR1 LNHDA, CDR2 SQIVND (reference sequence). V lost 5 bases to trimming and J lost 4 bases, with 14 bases between them. The CDR3 is 15 residues long.

J is TRBJ2-3 and V is TRBV3-1 (or the pseudogene TRBV3-2); the D gene is possibly TRBD1 (5 bases). The V and J ends lost 2 bases and 6 bases respectively, with 15 bases between them. This CDR3 region has 15 residues. CDR1 and CDR2 from the germline V gene are LGHDT and YNNKEL (reference sequence). Here the CDR3 DNA reads TGTGCCAGCAGCCAACGCTTCAGGGTGGAGGATACGCAGTATTTT. Its translation: CASSQRFRVEDTQYF.

DNA for the CDR3: TGTGCCAGTAGTATCCGTCCAGGGCTCGAGCAGTACTTC. Translated: CASSIRPGLEQYF. The chain carries TRBV19 and TRBJ2-7; weak D call: TRBD1 (5 bases). The V end lost 3 bases, the J end lost 6 bases, and 12 bases lay between the germline ends. The CDR3 is 13 residues long. Germline CDR1 and CDR2: LNHDA and SQIVND (reference sequence).

V usage is TRBV6-5 and J usage is TRBJ2-1, with no clear D. Germline V gene lookup returns CDR1 MNHEY and CDR2 SVGAGI. Trimming took off 5 bases at V and 5 bases at J, with 13 bases between the two ends. This CDR3 is built from 14 residues. CDR3 amino acids: CASSQMTDDNEQFF. The CDR3 DNA follows: TGTGCCAGCAGTCAGATGACTGACGACAATGAGCAGTTCTTC.

The gene calls are TRBV13 and TRBJ2-3; TRBD2 agrees at 8 bases. Germline V CDR1 and CDR2: PRHDT, FYEKMQ (reference sequence). V was clipped by 5 bases and J by 3 bases; unmatched bases: 13. The CDR3 totals 17 residues. CDR3: CASSPLRSAGGTDTQYF. The CDR3 DNA sequence: TGTGCCAGCAGCCCGCTTCGTTCGGCGGGAGGTACAGATACGCAGTATTTT.

This clone occurred once. V is TRBV15 and J is TRBJ1-4; D not certain. Trimming removed 1 base at V and 7 bases at J, with 10 bases between. The CDR3 runs 14 residues. Germline CDR1 LNHNV, CDR2 YYDKDF (reference sequence). The CDR3 is CATSRGGSGEKLFF. The CDR3 DNA follows: TGTGCCACCAGCAGAGGAGGGAGCGGTGAAAAACTGTTTTTT.

The J gene is TRBJ2-5, the V gene TRBV10-3, with D possibly TRBD2 on 5 matching bases. The germline V gene encodes CDR1 ENHRY and CDR2 SYGVKD. The CDR3 is 13 residues long. The V end was cut by 5 bases, the J end by 2 bases, with 9 bases between. In DNA, the CDR3 is TGTGCCATCAGTCGGACTGTACAAGAGACCCAGTACTTC. This encodes CAISRTVQETQYF.

V usage is TRBV11-2 and J usage is TRBJ1-2; no definite D call. Trimming shortened V by 3 bases and J by 5 bases, and 10 bases separated the two germline ends. Germline lookup yields CDR1 SGHAT and CDR2 FQNNGV. The CDR3 is 13 residues long. CDR3 loop: CASSLSRGYGYTF. The DNA for the CDR3 is TGTGCCAGCAGCTTGAGCCGGGGATATGGCTACACCTTC.

This sequence joins TRBV7-2 and TRBJ2-7; 9 bases are shared with TRBD2. The CDR3 runs to 19 residues. Germline V CDR1 and CDR2: SGHTA, FQGNSA. Trimming took 0 bases from V and 1 from J; bases not matched to a gene: 13. CDR3 sequence reads: CASSLALAGLRKPSYEQYF. CDR3 bases: TGTGCCAGCAGCTTAGCGCTAGCGGGGCTCCGCAAGCCTTCCTACGAGCAGTACTTC.

The chain carries TRBV5-6 and TRBJ1-6; tentative D call: TRBD1 (5 bases). V lost 4 bases, J lost 4 bases, and 18 bases lay in between. CDR3 length: 17 amino acids. CDR1 and CDR2 from the germline V gene are SGHDT and YYEEEE. For the CDR3, the DNA is TGTGCCAGCAGCGGAAGACAGACGAGAAAATATAATTCACCCCTCCACTTT. Translating gives CASSGRQTRKYNSPLHF.

This chain uses TRBV15 with TRBJ1-4; 8 bases line up with TRBD1. Germline CDR1 and CDR2: LNHNV and YYDKDF (reference sequence). CDR3 length: 17 amino acids. J lost 0 bases, V lost 0 bases, and 3 bases had no gene match. The CDR3 region has the DNA TGTGCCACCAGCAGAGACGGACAGGGAGCAACTAATGAAAAACTGTTTTTT. It encodes CATSRDGQGATNEKLFF.

The J gene is TRBJ2-1, the V gene TRBV19; unclear D gene. The CDR3 consists of 13 residues. Germline V lookup: CDR1 LNHDA, CDR2 SQIVND (reference sequence). V was trimmed by 0 bases and J by 11 bases, leaving 11 bases between them. The CDR3 DNA is TGTGCCAGTAGTATAGACTACTACAAACAGCAGTTCTTC. Its translation is CASSIDYYKQQFF. The entire variable domain, with the rest obtained from reference TRBV19 and TRBJ2-1, is as follows: DGGITQSPKYLFRKEGQNVTLSCEQNLNHDAMYWYRQDPGQGLRLIYYSQIVNDFQKGDIAEGYSVSREKKESFPLTVTSAQKNPTAFYLCASSIDYYKQQFFGPGTRLTVL.

This clone appeared a few times. The same CDR3 arises from other DNA sequences in this sample as well. The chain recombines TRBV12-3 or TRBV12-4 with TRBJ2-3; unclear D gene. The V end was cut by 9 bases, the J end by 4 bases, with 8 bases between. CDR3 length equals 11 residues. The CDR3 sequence: CASSLADTQYF. DNA for the CDR3: TGTGCCAGTTCTCTTGCAGATACGCAGTATTTT.

The gene calls are TRBV3-1 (or the pseudogene TRBV3-2) and TRBJ2-7, with D maybe TRBD1 (5 bases). V gave up 0 bases and J gave up 5 bases, with 14 bases separating them. Germline V CDR1 and CDR2: LGHDT, YNNKEL (reference sequence). CDR3 length: 15 residues. DNA for the CDR3: TGTGCCAGCAGCCAAGAACACGCCAGGGTCCACGAGCAGTACTTC. Amino acids: CASSQEHARVHEQYF.

This clone showed up just a few times. The same CDR3 also results from other DNA sequences found in this sample. This chain connects TRBV18 to TRBJ2-2, with 8 bases lining up with TRBD1. Germline trimming cut 3 bases from V and 1 base from J; bases unmatched to any gene: 1. CDR1 and CDR2 (germline): KGHSH, LQKENI. The CDR3 has 15 amino acids. In DNA form, the CDR3 reads TGTGCCAGCTCACCCGGGACAGGGAACACCGGGGAGCTGTTTTTT. This translates into CASSPGTGNTGELFF.

The CDR3 loop is CASSKAPVNTEAFF. As DNA, the CDR3 is TGTGCCAGCAGCAAAGCGCCAGTTAACACTGAAGCTTTCTTT. J is TRBJ1-1 and V is TRBV21-1; no DNA check was done on the table's D call, TRBD1. TRBV21-1 is listed as a pseudogene. The CDR3 loop spans 14 amino acids.

The V and J genes are TRBV15 and TRBJ2-3, with 11 bases identical to TRBD2. The CDR3 has 16 amino acids. The V and J ends lost 1 base and 5 bases, in that order; junction bases with no gene match: 5. CDR1 and CDR2 from the germline V gene are LNHNV and YYDKDF (reference sequence). For the CDR3, the DNA is TGTGCCACCAGCAGAGGTAGCGGGGGGGCACGAGATACGCAGTATTTT. Residues: CATSRGSGGARDTQYF.

This rearrangement joins TRBV9 to TRBJ2-7, with 12 bases matching TRBD2. V shed 0 bases, J shed 2 bases, and the junction held 9 bases outside the gene matches. The V gene's germline CDR1 is SGDLS and CDR2 YYNGEE. The CDR3 runs 18 residues. CDR3 sequence reads: CASSVATTSGGAPYEQYF. CDR3 coding DNA: TGTGCCAGCAGCGTAGCTACGACTAGCGGGGGCGCCCCCTACGAGCAGTACTTC.

V is TRBV5-1 and J is TRBJ2-7; 8 bases agree with TRBD2. V dropped 0 bases and J dropped 4; count of bases not matched to a gene: 6. The germline CDR1 and CDR2 sequences are SGHRS and YFSETQ. The CDR3 runs to 15 residues. The CDR3 loop is CASSLASGPQYEQYF. The CDR3 DNA follows: TGCGCCAGCAGCTTGGCTAGCGGGCCTCAGTACGAGCAGTACTTC.